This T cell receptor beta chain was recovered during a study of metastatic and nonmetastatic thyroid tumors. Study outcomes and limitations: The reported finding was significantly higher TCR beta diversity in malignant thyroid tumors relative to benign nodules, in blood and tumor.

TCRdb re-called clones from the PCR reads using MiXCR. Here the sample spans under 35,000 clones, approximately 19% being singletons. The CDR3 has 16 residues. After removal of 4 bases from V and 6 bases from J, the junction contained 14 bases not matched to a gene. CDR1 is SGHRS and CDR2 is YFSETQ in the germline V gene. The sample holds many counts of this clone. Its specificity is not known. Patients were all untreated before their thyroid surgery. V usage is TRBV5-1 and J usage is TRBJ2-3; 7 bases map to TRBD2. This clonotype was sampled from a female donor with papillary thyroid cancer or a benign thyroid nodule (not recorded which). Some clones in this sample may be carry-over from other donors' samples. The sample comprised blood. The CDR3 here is CASSPWTSGRPDTQYF. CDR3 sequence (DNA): TGCGCCAGCAGCCCCTGGACTAGTGGACGGCCTGATACGCAGTATTTT.